This entry lists 13 T cell receptor beta chains sequenced from one sample in a study of OX40 agonist ivuxolimab in advanced cancers. Measured with immunoSEQ multiplex PCR; TCRdb has only the in-frame clones, and not every one. This sample yields some 150,000 clones, of which around nine tenths are seen a single time; 1.1% belongs to the top ten. Source: CD4+ or CD8+ T cells sorted from blood, taken in a trial of the OX40 agonist ivuxolimab. The source of these receptors is an adult with an advanced solid tumor such as melanoma, head and neck, liver or kidney cancer.

The V gene is TRBV28, the J gene TRBJ1-2; the match to TRBD1 covers 9 bases. The CDR3 spans 11 residues. Germline values: CDR1 MDHEN, CDR2 SYDVKM. In nucleotides, the CDR3 is TGTGGAGCGGGGACAGGGTTTTGGCGGACCTTC. Its protein product is CGAGTGFWRTF.

The chain links TRBV5-4 to TRBJ2-2; D is possibly TRBD1 (5 bases). The CDR3 totals 14 residues. Trimming removed 2 bases from V and 1 base from J, with 6 bases in between. The germline gives CDR1 SGHNT, CDR2 YYREEE (reference sequence). The CDR3 spells CASSFGQNTGELFF. CDR3 nucleotide sequence: TGTGCCAGCAGCTTTGGACAGAACACCGGGGAGCTGTTTTTT.

This clone has a single count. The chain combines TRBV9 with TRBJ2-3; D is unclear. Looked up from germline, CDR1 is SGDLS and CDR2 is YYNGEE. The CDR3 extends over 11 amino acids. Trimming took 0 bases from V and 8 from J, leaving 4 bases between them. CDR3 sequence reads: CASSVEATQYF. DNA of the CDR3: TGTGCCAGCAGCGTAGAGGCTACGCAGTATTTT.

The rearrangement links TRBV19 to TRBJ2-7; unclear D gene. The V and J ends lost 7 bases and 6 bases respectively, with 16 bases between them. There are 13 residues in the CDR3. Germline V gene lookup returns CDR1 LNHDA and CDR2 SQIVND (reference sequence). The CDR3 coding sequence is TGTGCCAGTATGCTGGCCGTATTGGGCGAGCAGTACTTC. This translates into CASMLAVLGEQYF.

V and J are TRBV4-1 and TRBJ2-3; D possibly corresponds to TRBD2 (6 bases). V was pared by 1 base and J by 3 bases, with 11 bases between. This CDR3 contains 15 residues. Per the germline V gene, CDR1 is MGHRA and CDR2 is YSYEKL. CDR3 residues: CASSQVGSSTDTQYF. In DNA form, the CDR3 reads TGCGCCAGCAGCCAAGTCGGGAGTTCAACAGATACGCAGTATTTT.

This clone was observed once. The genes are TRBV29-1 and TRBJ2-3, with 12 nucleotides matching TRBD1. From germline, CDR1 is SQVTM and CDR2 ANQGSEA. V was pared by 7 bases and J by 5 bases, with 7 bases of the junction left unmatched. The CDR3 covers 14 residues. The CDR3 DNA sequence: TGCAGCGGGACCGGGACAGGGGGCGTAGATACGCAGTATTTT. Its translation is CSGTGTGGVDTQYF.

J is TRBJ2-1 and V is TRBV27, with 10 bases fitting TRBD2. V trimming: 8 bases; J trimming: 0 bases; junction bases outside the gene matches: 16. The CDR3 covers 19 residues. CDR1 is MNHEY, CDR2 SMNVEV, per germline (reference sequence). The CDR3 DNA reads TGTGCCAGCCGAGTGAAGCCGGGACTAGCGACGATCTCCTACAATGAGCAGTTCTTC. Its protein is CASRVKPGLATISYNEQFF.

CDR3 in amino acids: CASSRNRGYGYTF. In DNA, the CDR3 is TGTGCCAGCAGCAGAAACAGGGGCTATGGCTACACCTTC. The gene calls are TRBV13 and TRBJ1-2; TRBD1 agrees at 7 bases. The CDR3 is 13 residues long. CDR1 is PRHDT, CDR2 FYEKMQ, per germline (reference sequence). V shed 5 bases, J shed 4 bases, and the junction held 4 bases outside the gene matches.

The chain uses TRBV5-6 and TRBJ2-1; 7 nucleotides agree with TRBD1. Germline V lookup: CDR1 SGHDT, CDR2 YYEEEE. The CDR3 has 12 residues. V shed 3 bases and J 8 bases; nucleotides not matched to a gene: 2. For the CDR3, the DNA is TGTGCCAGCAGCTACAGGGGCTATGAGCAGTTCTTC. Its translation is CASSYRGYEQFF.

This chain joins TRBV9 and TRBJ2-2, with D tentatively TRBD1 (5 bases). Trimming shortened V by 0 bases and J by 4 bases, and 10 bases separated the two germline ends. This CDR3 region has 15 residues. Germline CDR1 reads SGDLS; CDR2 reads YYNGEE. The CDR3, as DNA: TGTGCCAGCAGCGTAGCACAGGAAGGCACCGGGGAGCTGTTTTTT. Translated, it gives CASSVAQEGTGELFF.

This rearrangement joins TRBV7-6 to TRBJ2-5; unclear D gene. The end of the DNA is better explained by TRBJ2-7, so the J call may be wrong. CDR1 and CDR2 (germline): SGHVS, FNYEAQ. The CDR3 has 15 residues. The CDR3 loop is CASSFERAYSYEQYF. The CDR3 DNA sequence: TGTGCCAGCAGCTTTGAGAGAGCTTACTCCTACGAGCAGTACTTC.

This chain joins TRBV10-3 and TRBJ1-5, with TRBD1 matching 9 bases. This CDR3 region has 15 residues. After removal of 2 bases from V and 5 bases from J, the junction contained 4 bases not matched to a gene. Germline V gene sequence: CDR1 ENHRY, CDR2 SYGVKD. The CDR3 loop is CAISERTGDYQPQHF. The CDR3 DNA reads TGTGCCATCAGTGAGCGGACAGGGGATTATCAGCCCCAGCATTTT.

The chain has TRBV29-1 and TRBJ1-2; no firm D call. This CDR3 is built from 11 residues. V was trimmed by 1 base and J by 8 bases, leaving 8 bases between them. Germline V CDR1 and CDR2: SQVTM, ANQGSEA. The chain's CDR3 is CSVEGGFGYTF. The CDR3, as DNA: TGCAGCGTTGAAGGTGGGTTCGGCTACACCTTC.